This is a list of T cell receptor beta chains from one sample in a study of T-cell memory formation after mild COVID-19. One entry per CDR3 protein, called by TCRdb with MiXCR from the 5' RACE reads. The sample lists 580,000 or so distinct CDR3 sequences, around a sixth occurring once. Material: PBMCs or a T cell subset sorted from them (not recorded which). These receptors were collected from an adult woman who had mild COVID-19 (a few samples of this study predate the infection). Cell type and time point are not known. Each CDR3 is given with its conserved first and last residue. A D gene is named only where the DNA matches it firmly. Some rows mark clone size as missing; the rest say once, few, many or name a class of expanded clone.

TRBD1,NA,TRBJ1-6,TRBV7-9,CASSLAGQGPWGSPLHF,TGTGCCAGCAGCTTAGCAGGACAGGGGCCTTGGGGTTCACCCCTCCACTTT
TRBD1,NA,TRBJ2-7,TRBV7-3,CASSPHAGQVYEQYF,TGTGCCAGCAGCCCCCACGCGGGACAGGTCTACGAGCAGTACTTC
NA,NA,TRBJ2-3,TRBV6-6,CASSYATRTDTQYF,TGTGCCAGCAGTTACGCTACCCGCACAGATACGCAGTATTTT
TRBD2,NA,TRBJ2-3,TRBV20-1,CSARAGTSGRNTQYF,TGCAGTGCTAGAGCCGGGACTAGCGGGAGAAATACGCAGTATTTT
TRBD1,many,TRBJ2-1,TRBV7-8,CASSQGDRGRNEQFF,TGTGCCAGCAGCCAGGGGGACAGGGGGCGCAATGAGCAGTTCTTC
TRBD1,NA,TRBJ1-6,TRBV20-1,CSARDSQGAYSSPLHF,TGCAGTGCTAGAGATTCACAGGGGGCGTATAGTTCACCCCTCCACTTT
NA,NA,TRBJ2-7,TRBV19,CASSTSWAYEQYF,TGTGCCAGTAGTACGTCGTGGGCCTACGAGCAGTACTTC
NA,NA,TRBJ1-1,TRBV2,CASSDETGTFMNTEAFF,TGTGCCAGCAGTGATGAGACGGGGACTTTTATGAACACTGAAGCTTTCTTT
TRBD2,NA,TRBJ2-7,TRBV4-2,CASSQEGGRPLYEQYF,TGTGCCAGCAGCCAAGAGGGCGGGAGGCCCCTCTACGAGCAGTACTTC
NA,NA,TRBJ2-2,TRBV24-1,CATSEPTENTGELFF,TGTGCCACCAGTGAGCCGACAGAGAACACCGGGGAGCTGTTTTTT
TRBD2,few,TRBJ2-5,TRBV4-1,CASSRGIAGGETQYF,TGCGCCAGCAGCCGAGGAATAGCGGGTGGGGAGACCCAGTACTTC
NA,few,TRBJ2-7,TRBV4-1,CASSPLRGSYEQYF,TGCGCCAGCAGCCCATTACGAGGGTCCTACGAGCAGTACTTC
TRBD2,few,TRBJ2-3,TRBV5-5,CASSLARGGAADTQYF,TGTGCCAGCAGCTTGGCCCGCGGGGGGGCCGCAGATACGCAGTATTTT
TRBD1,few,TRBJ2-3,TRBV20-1,CSATGQGADTQYF,TGCAGTGCTACCGGACAGGGTGCAGATACGCAGTATTTT
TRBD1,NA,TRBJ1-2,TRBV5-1,CASSLGDRAGYTF,TGCGCCAGCAGCTTGGGGGACAGGGCTGGCTACACCTTC
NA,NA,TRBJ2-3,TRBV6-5,CASSYEAGLTDTQYF,TGTGCCAGCAGTTATGAAGCGGGCTTAACAGATACGCAGTATTTT
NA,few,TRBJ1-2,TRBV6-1,CASSDFYGYTF,TGTGCCAGCAGTGACTTCTATGGCTACACCTTC
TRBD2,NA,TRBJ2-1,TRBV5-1,CASSSPTSGALLNEQFF,TGCGCCAGCAGCTCTCCAACTAGCGGGGCCCTCCTCAATGAGCAGTTCTTC
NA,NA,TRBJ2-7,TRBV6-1,CASSEGWGLLYEQYF,TGTGCCAGCAGTGAAGGGTGGGGATTGCTCTACGAGCAGTACTTC
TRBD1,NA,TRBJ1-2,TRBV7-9,CASSISGTGGSYGYTF,TGTGCCAGCAGCATCTCCGGAACAGGGGGATCGTATGGCTACACCTTC
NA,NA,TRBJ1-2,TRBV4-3,CASSQKTSLQDYGYTF,TGCGCCAGCAGCCAAAAAACCTCCCTACAGGACTATGGCTACACCTTC
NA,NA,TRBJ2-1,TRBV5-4,CASSSSENNEQFF,TGTGCCAGCAGCTCAAGCGAGAACAATGAGCAGTTCTTC
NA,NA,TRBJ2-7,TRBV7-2,CASSLSPSETYEQYF,TGTGCCAGCAGCTTGTCACCCTCGGAAACCTACGAGCAGTACTTC
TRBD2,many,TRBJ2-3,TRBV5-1,CASSKGLAGVTDTQYF,TGCGCCAGCAGCAAAGGACTAGCGGGGGTCACAGATACGCAGTATTTT
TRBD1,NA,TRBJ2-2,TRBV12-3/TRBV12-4,CASSSTHRGLRWATNTGELFF,TGTGCCAGCAGTTCCACCCACAGGGGTCTCAGGTGGGCCACGAACACCGGGGAGCTGTTTTTT
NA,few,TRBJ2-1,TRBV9,CASTLAGTPDNEQFF,TGTGCCAGCACCCTAGCCGGGACCCCCGACAATGAGCAGTTCTTC
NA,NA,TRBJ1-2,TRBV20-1,CSARDPAGIYGYTF,TGCAGTGCTAGAGATCCGGCGGGGATCTATGGCTACACCTTC
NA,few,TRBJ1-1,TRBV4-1,CASSQDSGGGSTEAFF,TGCGCCAGCAGCCAAGACTCAGGAGGGGGGAGTACTGAAGCTTTCTTT
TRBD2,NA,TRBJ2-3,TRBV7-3,CASSSGLAFTDTQYF,TGTGCCAGCAGCTCAGGACTAGCGTTCACAGATACGCAGTATTTT
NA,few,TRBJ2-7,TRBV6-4,CASSWRTPYEQYF,TGTGCCAGCAGTTGGAGAACTCCATACGAGCAGTACTTC
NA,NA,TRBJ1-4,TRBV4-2,CASSQTTTRGMGEKLFF,TGTGCCAGCAGCCAGACTACCACCAGGGGAATGGGTGAAAAACTGTTTTTT
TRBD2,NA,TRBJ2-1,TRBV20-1,CSARTSGGDGFF,TGCAGTGCTAGGACTAGCGGGGGGGACGGGTTCTTC
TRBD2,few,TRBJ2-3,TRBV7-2,CASSLGAGWGTDTQYF,TGTGCCAGCAGCTTAGGAGCGGGATGGGGCACAGATACGCAGTATTTT
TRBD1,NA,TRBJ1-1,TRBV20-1,CSARIRGTGGTEAFF,TGCAGTGCTCGTATAAGAGGGACAGGGGGGACTGAAGCTTTCTTT
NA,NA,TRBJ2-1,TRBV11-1,CASSHSNLNEQFF,TGTGCCAGCAGCCACTCTAATCTCAATGAGCAGTTCTTC
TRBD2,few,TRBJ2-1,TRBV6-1,CASPGLAVRHEQFF,TGTGCCAGCCCCGGACTAGCGGTAAGGCATGAGCAGTTCTTC
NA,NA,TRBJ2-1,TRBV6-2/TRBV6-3,CASSYRAPLGEQFF,TGTGCCAGCAGTTATAGGGCCCCCCTCGGGGAGCAGTTCTTC
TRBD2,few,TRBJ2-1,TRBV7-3,CASSLGPSGGHNNEQFF,TGTGCCAGCAGCTTAGGCCCTAGCGGGGGCCATAACAATGAGCAGTTCTTC
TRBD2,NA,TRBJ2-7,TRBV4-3,CASSQSGDSYEQYF,TGCGCCAGCAGCCAAAGCGGGGACTCCTACGAGCAGTACTTC
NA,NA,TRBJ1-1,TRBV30,CAFSRVNTEAFF,TGTGCCTTCTCCAGGGTGAACACTGAAGCTTTCTTT
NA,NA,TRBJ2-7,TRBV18,CASSPAQGAGSTYEQYF,TGTGCCAGCTCACCGGCACAGGGCGCCGGTTCAACCTACGAGCAGTACTTC
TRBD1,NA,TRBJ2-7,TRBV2,CASSQGTVSYEQYF,TGTGCCAGCAGTCAAGGGACAGTCTCCTACGAGCAGTACTTC
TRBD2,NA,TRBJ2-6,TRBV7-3,CASSLSGLALRSSGANVLTF,TGTGCCAGCAGCTTAAGTGGACTAGCGCTAAGGAGCTCTGGGGCCAACGTCCTGACTTTC
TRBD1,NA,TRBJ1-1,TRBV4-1,CASSQETGGGTEAFF,TGCGCCAGCAGCCAAGAGACAGGGGGCGGAACTGAAGCTTTCTTT
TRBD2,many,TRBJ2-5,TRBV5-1,CASSLAARERERKTQYF,TGCGCCAGCAGCTTGGCCGCGAGGGAGCGGGAAAGGAAGACCCAGTACTTC
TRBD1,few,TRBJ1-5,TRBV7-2,CASSYDRGQGPQHF,TGTGCCAGCAGCTACGACAGGGGCCAGGGTCCCCAGCATTTT
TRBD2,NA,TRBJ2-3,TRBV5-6,CASSPRGESTDTQYF,TGTGCCAGCAGCCCGCGGGGGGAGAGCACAGATACGCAGTATTTT
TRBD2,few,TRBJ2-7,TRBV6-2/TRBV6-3,CASSYVFGTSGTISYEQYF,TGTGCCAGCAGTTACGTATTCGGGACTAGCGGGACTATCTCCTACGAGCAGTACTTC
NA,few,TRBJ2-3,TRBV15,CATSRGGTLSTDTQYF,TGTGCCACCAGCAGAGGCGGGACCCTTTCCACAGATACGCAGTATTTT
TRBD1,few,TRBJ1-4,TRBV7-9,CASRSGTGTNEKLFF,TGTGCCAGCAGATCCGGGACAGGCACTAATGAAAAACTGTTTTTT
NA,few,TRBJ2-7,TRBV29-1,CSVEDRGAARVSYEQYF,TGCAGCGTTGAAGATCGCGGGGCGGCTAGGGTCTCCTACGAGCAGTACTTC
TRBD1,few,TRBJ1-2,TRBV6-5,CASSYSGQGNYGYTF,TGTGCCAGCAGTTACTCGGGACAGGGTAACTATGGCTACACCTTC
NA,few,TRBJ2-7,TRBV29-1,CSVRRDNEQYF,TGCAGCGTTAGGCGGGATAATGAGCAGTACTTC
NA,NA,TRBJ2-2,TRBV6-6,CASSRSGPEAGELFF,TGTGCCAGCAGTCGTAGCGGCCCCGAGGCCGGGGAGCTGTTTTTT